This TCR beta chain stems from a study of blood T cell repertoires in COVID-19. The CDR3 runs 16 residues. CDR1 and CDR2 (germline): SGHDT, YYEEEE. V lost 4 bases and J lost 2, with 15 bases in between. Data came from immunoSEQ multiplex PCR; TCRdb stores just in-frame clones and leaves some out. This table holds 120,000 to 150,000 clones, roughly 79% found once. Material: peripheral blood. The TCR was taken from a human donor with acute or convalescent COVID-19. The donor label of this sample is uncertain. The chain recombines TRBV5-6 with TRBJ2-2; the D gene is possibly TRBD1 (6 bases). The CDR3 loop reads CASSRLTGHNTGELFF. CDR3 nucleotides: TGTGCCAGCAGCCGCTTGACAGGACACAACACCGGGGAGCTGTTTTTT.